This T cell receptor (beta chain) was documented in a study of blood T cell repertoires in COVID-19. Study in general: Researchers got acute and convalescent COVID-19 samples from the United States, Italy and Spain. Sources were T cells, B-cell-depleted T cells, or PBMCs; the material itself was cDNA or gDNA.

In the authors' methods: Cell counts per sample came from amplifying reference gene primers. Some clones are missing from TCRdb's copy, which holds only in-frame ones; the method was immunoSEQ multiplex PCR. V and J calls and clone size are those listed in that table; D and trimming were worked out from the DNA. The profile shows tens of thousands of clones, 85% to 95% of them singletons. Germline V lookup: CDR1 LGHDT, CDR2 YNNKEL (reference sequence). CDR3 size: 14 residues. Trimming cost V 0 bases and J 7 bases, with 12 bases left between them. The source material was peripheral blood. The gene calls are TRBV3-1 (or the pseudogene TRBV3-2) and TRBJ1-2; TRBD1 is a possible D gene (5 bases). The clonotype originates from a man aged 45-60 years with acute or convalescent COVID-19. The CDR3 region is CASSQDRRGTGYTF. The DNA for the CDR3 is TGTGCCAGCAGCCAAGATCGAAGGGGCACTGGCTACACCTTC.